One and the same sample provided the 26 T cell receptor beta chains below, sequenced in a study of PD-1 blockade in classical Hodgkin lymphoma. As to time point: cycle 4 day 1 (C4D1), after less than 7 weeks of nivolumab. Exposure to brentuximab vedotin varied, and each patient had relapsed following autologous stem cell transplantation. Repertoires were generated with immunoSEQ multiplex PCR, while TCRdb's copy carries only in-frame clones and drops some. This sample yields 45,000 to 55,000 clones, of which approximately 72% are seen a single time; roughly 12% belongs to the top ten. Sequenced here: peripheral blood mononuclear cells (PBMCs), sampled before the fourth cycle of nivolumab. Every receptor here comes from a human donor with classical Hodgkin lymphoma.

The J gene is TRBJ2-7, the V gene TRBV4-1; D is unclear. Trimming left V 1 base short and J 6 bases short, with 22 bases between. The CDR3 is made up of 17 amino acids. CDR1 is MGHRA, CDR2 YSYEKL, per germline. Here the CDR3 reads CASSQVAVNQLLGEQYF. The CDR3 DNA reads TGCGCCAGCAGCCAAGTCGCCGTGAACCAACTCCTGGGCGAGCAGTACTTC.

The gene calls are TRBV15 and TRBJ1-3; D call uncertain. The ends were cut back, 5 bases at V and 2 bases at J, with 13 bases in the middle. The V gene's germline CDR1 is LNHNV and CDR2 YYDKDF (reference sequence). The CDR3 has 15 amino acids. CDR3 sequence reads: CATSRTQPPGNTIYF. The CDR3, as DNA: TGTGCCACCAGCCGAACCCAACCACCTGGAAACACCATATATTTT. Together with reference TRBV15 and TRBJ1-3, the CDR3 gives the full variable domain: DAMVIQNPRYQVTQFGKPVTLSCSQTLNHNVMYWYQQKSSQAPKLLFHYYDKDFNNEADTPDNFQSRRPNTSFCFLDIRSPGLGDTAMYLCATSRTQPPGNTIYFGEGSWLTVV.

The V gene is TRBV19, the J gene TRBJ1-1; 8 bases fit TRBD1. J was trimmed by 4 bases and V by 6 bases; bases with no gene match: 10. Germline CDR1 is LNHDA and CDR2 is SQIVND (reference sequence). This CDR3 comprises 15 residues. The CDR3 loop is CASSGQGRWSTEAFF. In DNA form, the CDR3 reads TGTGCCAGTAGCGGACAGGGAAGGTGGAGCACTGAAGCTTTCTTT.

This clone occurred once. The rearrangement joins TRBV11-2 to TRBJ2-7; 8 bases map to TRBD1. The CDR3 is 11 amino acids. The junction had 5 bases not matched to a gene; V was cut back by 4 bases and J by 12 bases. The germline V gene encodes CDR1 SGHAT and CDR2 FQNNGV. The CDR3 protein is CASSYQGAGYF. DNA of the CDR3: TGTGCCAGCAGCTATCAGGGGGCCGGGTACTTC.

This clone appeared a few times. The chain links TRBV29-1 to TRBJ2-3; 8 nucleotides agree with TRBD1. Trimming took 3 bases from V and 8 from J; bases not matched to a gene: 7. The CDR3 runs 13 residues. In germline, CDR1 is SQVTM, CDR2 ANQGSEA. CDR3 in DNA: TGCAGCGTTGACCAGGGGGCGTTGAGTACGCAGTATTTT. The encoded protein is CSVDQGALSTQYF.

The chain recombines TRBV28 with TRBJ1-5; 11 nucleotides align to TRBD1. Germline V CDR1 and CDR2: MDHEN, SYDVKM. V dropped 5 bases and J dropped 1; count of bases not matched to a gene: 10. This CDR3 region has 18 residues. The CDR3 region has the DNA TGTGCCAGCAGTCTTCTGGACAGGGGGCTATGGAGCAATCAGCCCCAGCATTTT. This sequence encodes CASSLLDRGLWSNQPQHF.

This clone has just a few counts. The chain joins TRBV28 to TRBJ2-1, with 9 bases fitting TRBD2. The CDR3 is 18 amino acids. V gave up 10 bases and J gave up 7 bases; unmatched junction bases: 23. Germline values: CDR1 MDHEN, CDR2 SYDVKM. CDR3 bases: TGTGCCACCATTAGCGGGAGTAATAACGCCCCACTAAGGAATGAGCAGTTCTTC. It codes for CATISGSNNAPLRNEQFF.

The rearrangement links TRBV9 to TRBJ2-5; no reliable D call. CDR1 and CDR2 (germline): SGDLS, YYNGEE. The CDR3 runs to 15 residues. V shed 4 bases and J shed 5 bases, with 18 bases lying between them. The CDR3 nucleotides are TGTGCCAGCAGCCCCGGGCCCTACCCGTTTGAGACCCAGTACTTC. Amino acids: CASSPGPYPFETQYF. Based on the CDR3 plus reference TRBV9 and TRBJ2-5, the full variable domain is DSGVTQTPKHLITATGQRVTLRCSPRSGDLSVYWYQQSLDQGLQFLIQYYNGEERAKGNILERFSAQQFPDLHSELNLSSLELGDSALYFCASSPGPYPFETQYFGPGTRLLVL.

The chain is built from TRBV9 and TRBJ1-1; D possibly corresponds to TRBD1 (5 bases). The CDR3 is 13 residues long. Germline V lookup: CDR1 SGDLS, CDR2 YYNGEE. V dropped 4 bases and J dropped 5 bases, with 12 bases sitting between them. CDR3 sequence reads: CASSRGDGTEAFF. The CDR3 coding sequence is TGTGCCAGCAGCCGGGGGGATGGGACTGAAGCTTTCTTT.

The chain carries TRBV4-1 and TRBJ2-4; D is ambiguous. The CDR3 covers 16 residues. Trimming cost V 1 base and J 4 bases, with 14 bases left between them. Germline V lookup: CDR1 MGHRA, CDR2 YSYEKL. CDR3 sequence: CASSQVLSSLKNIQYF. For the CDR3, the DNA is TGCGCCAGCAGCCAAGTATTGAGCAGTCTAAAAAACATTCAGTACTTC.

On this clone itself: One end of the junction does not line up with germline, which may come from a read error. J is TRBJ2-2 and V is TRBV19, with 9 bases identical to TRBD2. The CDR3 totals 13 residues. CDR1 LNHDA and CDR2 SQIVND come from the germline V gene (reference sequence). CDR3 loop: CASSSGSRGELFF. CDR3 DNA: TGTGCCAGCAGTAGCGGGAGTAGGGGGGAGCTGTTTTTT.

By its share, this clone is medium-sized. This chain uses TRBV27 with TRBJ2-7, with D uncertain. Germline V gives CDR1 MNHEY, CDR2 SMNVEV (reference sequence). The CDR3 extends over 15 amino acids. Trimming stripped 4 bases from V and 2 bases from J, with 15 bases between. CDR3 loop: CASSSFSGVPYEQYF. CDR3 in DNA: TGTGCCAGCAGTTCCTTCTCAGGAGTACCCTACGAGCAGTACTTC.

The gene calls are TRBV28 and TRBJ1-4; no firm D call. Germline CDR1 is MDHEN and CDR2 is SYDVKM. The CDR3 contains 16 residues. V was clipped by 1 base and J by 0 bases, with 9 bases between them. As DNA, the CDR3 is TGTGCCAGCAGTTTATTAGGCGGATCAACTAATGAAAAACTGTTTTTT. Protein sequence: CASSLLGGSTNEKLFF.

The chain couples TRBV7-9 to TRBJ2-3; 7 bases fit TRBD2. The J segment lost 1 base and the V segment lost 3 bases, leaving 1 base of the junction unmatched. Germline V gives CDR1 SEHNR, CDR2 FQNEAQ (reference sequence). This CDR3 has 14 amino acids. CDR3 bases: TGTGCCAGCAGCTTGGCGGGGGGCACAGATACGCAGTATTTT. Protein: CASSLAGGTDTQYF.

This rearrangement joins TRBV7-2 to TRBJ1-3, with 8 positions matching TRBD1. V lost 5 bases to trimming and J lost 3 bases; unmatched junction nucleotides: 6. Germline V gene data show CDR1 as SGHTA and CDR2 as FQGNSA. The CDR3 length is 15 residues. CDR3 bases: TGTGCCAGCAGCCGCGACAGGGGCAGTGGAAACACCATATATTTT. As protein: CASSRDRGSGNTIYF. Supplemented by reference TRBV7-2 and TRBJ1-3, the full variable domain reads GAGVSQSPSNKVTEKGKDVELRCDPISGHTALYWYRQSLGQGLEFLIYFQGNSAPDKSGLPSDRFSAERTGGSVSTLTIQRTQQEDSAVYLCASSRDRGSGNTIYFGEGSWLTVV.

This chain connects TRBV7-6 to TRBJ2-1; D tentatively reads TRBD1 or TRBD2 (5 bases each). The CDR3 contains 12 residues. Per germline, CDR1 SGHVS and CDR2 FNYEAQ. The V end lost 2 bases, the J end lost 9 bases, and 8 bases lay between the germline ends. The CDR3 nucleotides are TGTGCCAGCAGCTTAATAGGGACTGAGCAGTTCTTC. Protein sequence: CASSLIGTEQFF.

The genes are TRBV7-8 and TRBJ2-7, with D possibly called TRBD1 or TRBD2 (5 bases each). The germline V gene has CDR1 SGHVS and CDR2 FQNEAQ. With 0 bases removed from V and 0 bases from J, the gap between germline ends came to 15 bases. There are 17 residues in the CDR3. The CDR3 protein is CASSLARLGVLSYEQYF. In DNA, the CDR3 is TGTGCCAGCAGCTTAGCCCGACTGGGGGTTCTCTCCTACGAGCAGTACTTC. Drawing the rest from reference TRBV7-8 and TRBJ2-7, the complete variable domain is GAGVSQSPRYKVAKRGQDVALRCDPISGHVSLFWYQQALGQGPEFLTYFQNEAQLDKSGLPSDRFFAERPEGSVSTLKIQRTQQEDSAVYLCASSLARLGVLSYEQYFGPGTRLTVT.

In its sample, this clone was seen a few times. The V gene is TRBV5-1, the J gene TRBJ2-5; D remains unclear. CDR1 SGHRS and CDR2 YFSETQ come from the germline V gene. Between the trimmed V and J ends, which lost 0 bases and 2 bases, there was a span of 8 bases. CDR3 length: 14 residues. The CDR3 bases are TGCGCCAGCAGCTTGGTTCCTAAGCAAGAGACCCAGTACTTC. This codes for CASSLVPKQETQYF. The full variable domain, rest sourced from reference TRBV5-1 and TRBJ2-5, is KAGVTQTPRYLIKTRGQQVTLSCSPISGHRSVSWYQQTPGQGLQFLFEYFSETQRNKGNFPGRFSGRQFSNSRSEMNVSTLELGDSALYLCASSLVPKQETQYFGPGTRLLVL.

The chain recombines TRBV4-2 with TRBJ1-4; D gene unclear. The CDR3 length is 15 residues. The germline V gene encodes CDR1 LGHNA and CDR2 YNFKEQ. Trimming removed 0 bases at V and 5 bases at J, with 10 bases between. The CDR3 region is CASSQERHPNEKLFF. The DNA of the CDR3 is TGTGCCAGCAGCCAAGAGAGACACCCCAATGAAAAACTGTTTTTT.

The chain carries TRBV27 and TRBJ1-6, with D tentatively TRBD1 (5 bases). There are 16 residues in the CDR3. The V end was cut by 4 bases, the J end by 4 bases, with 14 bases between. Germline CDR1 reads MNHEY; CDR2 reads SMNVEV (reference sequence). This CDR3 is CASSSLRGEYNSPLHF. Here the CDR3 DNA reads TGTGCCAGCAGTTCACTAAGGGGCGAATATAATTCACCCCTCCACTTT.

The genes are TRBV2 and TRBJ2-7; the match to TRBD2 covers 13 bases. Germline trimming cut 11 bases from V and 7 bases from J; bases unmatched to any gene: 11. The CDR3 covers 14 residues. The germline CDR1 and CDR2 sequences are SNHLY and FYNNEI. The CDR3 coding sequence is TGTGCCTCCACATCAGGGACTAGCGGGGTTGAGCAGTACTTC. Protein: CASTSGTSGVEQYF.

The chain uses TRBV28 and TRBJ1-2; tentative D call: TRBD1 (6 bases). V lost 7 bases, J lost 7 bases, and 19 bases lay in between. Germline V gene lookup returns CDR1 MDHEN and CDR2 SYDVKM. CDR3 length: 14 residues. The CDR3 sequence is CASKDGGPPSGYTF. CDR3 bases: TGTGCCAGCAAAGATGGGGGCCCTCCCAGTGGCTACACCTTC.

This rearrangement joins TRBV28 to TRBJ2-7; D is unclear. This CDR3 spans 12 amino acids. Trimming left V 5 bases short and J 4 bases short, with 9 bases between. Germline V CDR1 and CDR2: MDHEN, SYDVKM. The CDR3 nucleotides read TGTGCCAGCAGTGAGGCGATGTACGAGCAGTACTTC. This gives the protein CASSEAMYEQYF.

The V call is TRBV19, the J call TRBJ2-2; D gene uncertain. Trimming shortened V by 6 bases and J by 4 bases, and 15 bases separated the two germline ends. Per germline, CDR1 LNHDA and CDR2 SQIVND (reference sequence). The CDR3 totals 15 residues. The CDR3 region has the DNA TGTGCCAGTAGCCCGAGTCGGGTGGGCACCGGGGAGCTGTTTTTT. This sequence encodes CASSPSRVGTGELFF.

The chain is built from TRBV4-1 and TRBJ2-7, with TRBD2 matching 9 bases. This CDR3 is built from 15 residues. V lost 4 bases to trimming and J lost 3 bases; unmatched junction nucleotides: 7. Germline loops: CDR1 MGHRA, CDR2 YSYEKL. The CDR3 reads CASSLSGSSDYEQYF. In nucleotides, the CDR3 is TGCGCCAGCAGCCTTAGCGGGAGTAGTGACTACGAGCAGTACTTC.

A single count supports this clone. The chain combines TRBV19 with TRBJ1-2, with D perhaps TRBD1 (5 bases). With 4 bases removed from V and 12 bases from J, the gap between germline ends came to 15 bases. This CDR3 is 12 amino acids long. Germline V gene sequence: CDR1 LNHDA, CDR2 SQIVND (reference sequence). This CDR3 is CASSRADNWNTF. CDR3 in DNA: TGTGCCAGTAGTAGAGCGGACAACTGGAACACCTTC.